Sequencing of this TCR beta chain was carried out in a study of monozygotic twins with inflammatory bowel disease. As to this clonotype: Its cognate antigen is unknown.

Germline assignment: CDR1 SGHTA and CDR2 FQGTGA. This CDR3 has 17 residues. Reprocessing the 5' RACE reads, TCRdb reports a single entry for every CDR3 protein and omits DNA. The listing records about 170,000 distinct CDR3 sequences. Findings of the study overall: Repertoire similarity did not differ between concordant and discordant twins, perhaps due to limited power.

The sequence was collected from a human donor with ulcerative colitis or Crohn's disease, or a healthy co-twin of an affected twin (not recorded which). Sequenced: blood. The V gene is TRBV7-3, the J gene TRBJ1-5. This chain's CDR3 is CASPSVRPPPKNQPQHF.